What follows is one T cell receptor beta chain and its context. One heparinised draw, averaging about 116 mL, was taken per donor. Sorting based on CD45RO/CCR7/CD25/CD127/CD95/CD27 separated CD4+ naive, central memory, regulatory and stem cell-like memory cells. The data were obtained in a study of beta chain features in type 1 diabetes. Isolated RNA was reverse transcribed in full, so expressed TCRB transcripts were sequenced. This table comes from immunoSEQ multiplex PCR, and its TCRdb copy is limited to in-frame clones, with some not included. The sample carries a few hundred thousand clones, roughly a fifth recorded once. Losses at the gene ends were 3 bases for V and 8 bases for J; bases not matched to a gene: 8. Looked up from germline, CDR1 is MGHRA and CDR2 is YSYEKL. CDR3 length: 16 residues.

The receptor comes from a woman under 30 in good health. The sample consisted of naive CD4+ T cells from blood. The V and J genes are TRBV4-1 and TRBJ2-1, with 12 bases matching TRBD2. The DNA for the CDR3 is TGCGCCAGCAGCCAGATCACTAGCGGGGGGCGGGATGAGCAGTTCTTC. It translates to CASSQITSGGRDEQFF.